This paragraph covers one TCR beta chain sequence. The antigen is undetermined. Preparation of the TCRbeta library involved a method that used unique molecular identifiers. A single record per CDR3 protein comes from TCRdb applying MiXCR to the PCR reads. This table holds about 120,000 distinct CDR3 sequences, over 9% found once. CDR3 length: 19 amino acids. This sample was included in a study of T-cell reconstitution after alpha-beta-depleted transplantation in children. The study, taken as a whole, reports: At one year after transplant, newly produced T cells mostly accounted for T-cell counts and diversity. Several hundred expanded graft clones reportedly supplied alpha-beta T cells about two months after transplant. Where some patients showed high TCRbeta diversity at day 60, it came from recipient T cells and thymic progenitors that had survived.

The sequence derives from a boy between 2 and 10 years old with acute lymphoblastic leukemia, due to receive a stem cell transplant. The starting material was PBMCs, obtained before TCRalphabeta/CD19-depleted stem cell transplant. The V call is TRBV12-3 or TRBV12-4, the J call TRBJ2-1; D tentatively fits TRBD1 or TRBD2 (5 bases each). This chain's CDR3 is CTLSFYAPGPGSGYNEQFF. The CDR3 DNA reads TGTACCCTCAGTTTCTACGCCCCGGGGCCGGGATCGGGATACAATGAGCAGTTCTTC.